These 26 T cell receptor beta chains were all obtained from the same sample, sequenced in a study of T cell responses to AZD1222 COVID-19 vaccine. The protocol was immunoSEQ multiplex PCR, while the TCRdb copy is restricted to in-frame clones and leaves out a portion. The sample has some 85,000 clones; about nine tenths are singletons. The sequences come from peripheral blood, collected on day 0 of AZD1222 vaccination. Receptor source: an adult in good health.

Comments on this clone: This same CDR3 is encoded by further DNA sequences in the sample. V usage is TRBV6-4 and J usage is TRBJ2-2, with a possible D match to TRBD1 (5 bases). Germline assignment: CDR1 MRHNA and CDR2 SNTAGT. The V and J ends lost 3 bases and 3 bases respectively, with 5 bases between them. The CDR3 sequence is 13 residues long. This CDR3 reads CASSEGDTGELFF. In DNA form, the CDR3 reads TGTGCCAGCAGTGAAGGGGACACCGGGGAGCTGTTTTTT.

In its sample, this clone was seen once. In DNA, the CDR3 is TGTGCCAGCAGGTCCCTAGGGGCCGGAGACACCTTC. Its protein product is CASRSLGAGDTF. This rearrangement joins TRBV7-2 to TRBJ1-2; D may be TRBD1 (5 bases). Germline assignment: CDR1 SGHTA and CDR2 FQGNSA. The V end was cut by 6 bases, the J end by 12 bases, with 17 bases between. The length of the CDR3 is 12 residues.

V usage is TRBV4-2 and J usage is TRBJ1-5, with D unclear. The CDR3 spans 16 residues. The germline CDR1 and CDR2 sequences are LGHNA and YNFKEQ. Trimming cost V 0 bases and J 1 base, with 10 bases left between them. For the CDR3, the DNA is TGTGCCAGCAGCCAAGAAAGTTGGGGAAGCAATCAGCCCCAGCATTTT. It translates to CASSQESWGSNQPQHF.

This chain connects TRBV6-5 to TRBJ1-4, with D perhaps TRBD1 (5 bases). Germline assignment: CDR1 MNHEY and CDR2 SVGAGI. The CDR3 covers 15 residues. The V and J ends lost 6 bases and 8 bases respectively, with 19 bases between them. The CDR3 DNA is TGTGCCAGCAGGAGGGATGCGGGGCTAAGGGAAAAACTGTTTTTT. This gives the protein CASRRDAGLREKLFF.

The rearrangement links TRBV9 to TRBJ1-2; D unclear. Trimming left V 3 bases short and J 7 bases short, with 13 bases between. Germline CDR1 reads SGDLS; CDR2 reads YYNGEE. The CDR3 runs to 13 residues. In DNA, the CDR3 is TGTGCCAGCAGCGGCCTCCTAGGAATTGGCTACACCTTC. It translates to CASSGLLGIGYTF.

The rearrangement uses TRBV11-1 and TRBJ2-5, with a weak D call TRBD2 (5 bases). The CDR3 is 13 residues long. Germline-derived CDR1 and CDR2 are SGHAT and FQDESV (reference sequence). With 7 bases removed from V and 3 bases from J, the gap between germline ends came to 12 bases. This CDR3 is CASTQEAEETQYF. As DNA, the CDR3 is TGTGCCAGCACCCAGGAGGCGGAAGAGACCCAGTACTTC.

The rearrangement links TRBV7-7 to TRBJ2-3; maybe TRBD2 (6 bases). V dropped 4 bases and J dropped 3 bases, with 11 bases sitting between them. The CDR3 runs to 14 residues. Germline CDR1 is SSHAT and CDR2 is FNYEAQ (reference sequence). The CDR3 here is CASSSGLETDTQYF. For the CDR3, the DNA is TGTGCCAGCAGCTCGGGACTTGAAACAGATACGCAGTATTTT.

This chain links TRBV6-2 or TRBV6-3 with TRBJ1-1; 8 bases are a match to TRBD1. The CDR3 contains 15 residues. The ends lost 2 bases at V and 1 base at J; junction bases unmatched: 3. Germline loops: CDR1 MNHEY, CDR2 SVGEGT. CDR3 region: CASSYPTGANTEAFF. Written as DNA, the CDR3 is TGTGCCAGCAGTTACCCGACAGGGGCGAACACTGAAGCTTTCTTT.

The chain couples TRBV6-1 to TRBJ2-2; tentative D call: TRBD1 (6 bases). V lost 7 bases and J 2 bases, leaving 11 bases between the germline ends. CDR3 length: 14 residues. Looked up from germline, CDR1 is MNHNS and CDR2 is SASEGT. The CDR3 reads CASISGHNTGELFF. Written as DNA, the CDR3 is TGTGCCAGCATCTCGGGACACAACACCGGGGAGCTGTTTTTT.

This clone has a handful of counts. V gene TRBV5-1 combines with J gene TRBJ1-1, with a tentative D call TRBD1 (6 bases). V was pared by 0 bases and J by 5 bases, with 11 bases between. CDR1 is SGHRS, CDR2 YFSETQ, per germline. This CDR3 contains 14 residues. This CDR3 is CASSLGQAITEAFF. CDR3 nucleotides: TGCGCCAGCAGCTTGGGACAGGCAATAACTGAAGCTTTCTTT.

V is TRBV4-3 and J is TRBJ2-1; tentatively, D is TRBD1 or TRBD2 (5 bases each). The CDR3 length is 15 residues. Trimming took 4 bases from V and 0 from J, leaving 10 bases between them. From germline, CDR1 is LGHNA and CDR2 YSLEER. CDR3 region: CASSRSGSSYNEQFF. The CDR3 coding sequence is TGCGCCAGCAGCCGGTCAGGGAGCTCCTACAATGAGCAGTTCTTC.

CDR3 DNA sequence: TGTGCCAGCAGTGATCTGGGGGATTCTGAGCAGTTCTTC. Amino acids: CASSDLGDSEQFF. The chain carries TRBV2 and TRBJ2-1; perhaps D is TRBD1 or TRBD2 (5 bases each). The CDR3 is made up of 13 amino acids. Per germline, CDR1 SNHLY and CDR2 FYNNEI. Between the trimmed V and J ends, which lost 3 bases and 9 bases, there was a span of 12 bases.

The CDR3 DNA reads as TGTGCCAGTAGTACAGAGATATCGGGAGGCGTGGGGACCGGGGAGCTGTTTTTT. Its translation: CASSTEISGGVGTGELFF. This sequence joins TRBV19 and TRBJ2-2; TRBD2 matches at 7 bases. CDR3 length equals 18 residues. V was pared by 4 bases and J by 5 bases, with 16 bases of the junction left unmatched. Germline loops: CDR1 LNHDA, CDR2 SQIVND (reference sequence).

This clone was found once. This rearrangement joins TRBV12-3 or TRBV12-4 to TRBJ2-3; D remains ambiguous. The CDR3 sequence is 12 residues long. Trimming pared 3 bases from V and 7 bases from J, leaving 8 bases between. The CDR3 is CASSFEAHTQYF. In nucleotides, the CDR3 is TGTGCCAGCAGTTTTGAGGCTCATACGCAGTATTTT.

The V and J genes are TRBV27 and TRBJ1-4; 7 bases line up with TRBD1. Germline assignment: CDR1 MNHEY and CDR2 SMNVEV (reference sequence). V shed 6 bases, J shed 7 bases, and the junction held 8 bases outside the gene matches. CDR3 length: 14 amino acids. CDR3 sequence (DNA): TGTGCCAGCAGCTTTACAGGGGACCTTGAAAAACTGTTTTTT. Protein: CASSFTGDLEKLFF.

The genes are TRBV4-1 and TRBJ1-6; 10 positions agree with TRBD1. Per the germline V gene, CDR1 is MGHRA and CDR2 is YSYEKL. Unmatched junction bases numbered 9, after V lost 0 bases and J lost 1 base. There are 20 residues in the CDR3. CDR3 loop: CASSQEGVGQGMSYNSPLHF. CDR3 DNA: TGCGCCAGCAGCCAAGAGGGTGTGGGACAGGGGATGTCCTATAATTCACCCCTCCACTTT.

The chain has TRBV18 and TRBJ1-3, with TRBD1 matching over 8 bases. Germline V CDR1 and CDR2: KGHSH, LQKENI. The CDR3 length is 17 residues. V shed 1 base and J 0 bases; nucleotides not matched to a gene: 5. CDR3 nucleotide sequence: TGTGCCAGCTCACCACGGGGGACAGGTGACTCTGGAAACACCATATATTTT. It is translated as CASSPRGTGDSGNTIYF.

CDR3 in DNA: TGCGCCAGCAGCCAAGAAGACAGGGCAGGTCAGCCCCAGCATTTT. Protein: CASSQEDRAGQPQHF. The chain links TRBV4-3 to TRBJ1-5; 7 positions match TRBD1. The germline V gene has CDR1 LGHNA and CDR2 YSLEER. The CDR3 has 15 amino acids. J gave up 6 bases and V 0 bases, and 5 bases lay outside the gene matches.

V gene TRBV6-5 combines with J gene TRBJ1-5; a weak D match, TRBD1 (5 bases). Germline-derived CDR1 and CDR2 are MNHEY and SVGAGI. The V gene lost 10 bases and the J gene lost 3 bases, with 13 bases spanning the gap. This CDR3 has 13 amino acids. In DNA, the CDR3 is TGTGCCACCACGGGGGGTTTCAATCAGCCCCAGCATTTT. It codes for CATTGGFNQPQHF.

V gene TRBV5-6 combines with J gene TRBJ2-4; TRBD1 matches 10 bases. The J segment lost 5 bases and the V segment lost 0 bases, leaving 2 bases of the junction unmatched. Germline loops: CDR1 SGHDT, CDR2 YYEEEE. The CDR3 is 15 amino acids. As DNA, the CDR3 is TGTGCCAGCAGCTTGGCCGGGACAGGGGAAAACATTCAGTACTTC. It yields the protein CASSLAGTGENIQYF.

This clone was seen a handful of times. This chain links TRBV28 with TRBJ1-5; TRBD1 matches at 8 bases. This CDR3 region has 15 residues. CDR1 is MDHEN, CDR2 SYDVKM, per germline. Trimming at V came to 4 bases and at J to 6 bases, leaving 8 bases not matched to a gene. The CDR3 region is CASSSDRGEGQPQHF. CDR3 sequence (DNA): TGTGCCAGCAGTTCCGACAGGGGTGAGGGTCAGCCCCAGCATTTT.

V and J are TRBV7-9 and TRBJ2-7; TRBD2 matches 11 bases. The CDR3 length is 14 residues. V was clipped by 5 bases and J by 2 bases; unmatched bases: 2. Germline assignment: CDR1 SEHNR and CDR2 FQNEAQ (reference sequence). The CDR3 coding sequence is TGTGCCAGCAGCCTGACTAGCGGGACCTACGAGCAGTACTTC. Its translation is CASSLTSGTYEQYF.

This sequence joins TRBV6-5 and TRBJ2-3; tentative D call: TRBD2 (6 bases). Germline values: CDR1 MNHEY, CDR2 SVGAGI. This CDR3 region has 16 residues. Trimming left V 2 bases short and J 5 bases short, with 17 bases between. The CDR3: CASSYGGAGRGDTQYF. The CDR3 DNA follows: TGTGCCAGCAGTTACGGTGGGGCGGGACGGGGAGATACGCAGTATTTT.

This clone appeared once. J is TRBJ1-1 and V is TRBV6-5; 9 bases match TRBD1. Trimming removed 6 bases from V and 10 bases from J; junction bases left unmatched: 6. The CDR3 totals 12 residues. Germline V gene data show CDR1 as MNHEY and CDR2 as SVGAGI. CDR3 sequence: CASRHGTGLAFF. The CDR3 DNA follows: TGTGCCAGCAGACATGGGACAGGGTTAGCTTTCTTT.

This chain's CDR3 is CASSFSSLGERHF. The CDR3 DNA follows: TGTGCCAGCAGTTTCTCCAGCCTCGGGGAGAGGCATTTT. The chain employs TRBV27 and TRBJ1-5; D gene ambiguous. V was shortened by 3 bases and J by 15 bases, with 18 bases between the two germline ends. The CDR3 is 13 amino acids. Germline-derived CDR1 and CDR2 are MNHEY and SMNVEV (reference sequence).

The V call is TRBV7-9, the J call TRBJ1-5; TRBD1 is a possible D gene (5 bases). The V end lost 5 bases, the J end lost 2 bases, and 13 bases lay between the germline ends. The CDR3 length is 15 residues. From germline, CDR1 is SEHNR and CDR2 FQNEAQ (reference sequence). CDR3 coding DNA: TGTGCCAGCAGCCCCACCAGGGATGGCAATCAGCCCCAGCATTTT. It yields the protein CASSPTRDGNQPQHF.